One and the same sample provided the 27 T cell receptor beta chains below, sequenced in a study of a mutant IDH1 vaccine in newly diagnosed glioma. Method: immunoSEQ multiplex PCR; TCRdb's copy keeps in-frame clones and lacks some. The table lists roughly 56,000 clones, less than 80% of them singletons, with roughly 5% in the top ten. What these receptors recognize is not known. Time point defined: week 47, end of study. What each vaccine dose contained was 300 ug of mutant IDH1 20-mer peptide, accompanied by topical imiquimod. The sample here was PBMCs, taken from a glioma patient whose treatment included an IDH1 peptide vaccine. Receptors were obtained from a man aged 45-65 years with glioma.

This chain joins TRBV6-1 and TRBJ1-1, with D unresolved. The CDR3 is made up of 14 amino acids. Germline-derived CDR1 and CDR2 are MNHNS and SASEGT. Trimming took 1 base from V and 5 from J, leaving 11 bases between them. The CDR3 reads CASSEGTKTTEAFF. DNA of the CDR3: TGTGCCAGCAGTGAAGGGACCAAGACAACTGAAGCTTTCTTT.

This sequence joins TRBV19 and TRBJ2-3; the D call may be TRBD1 or TRBD2 (6 bases each). This CDR3 comprises 16 residues. Germline lookup yields CDR1 LNHDA and CDR2 SQIVND (reference sequence). V was trimmed by 5 bases and J by 0 bases, leaving 15 bases between them. The CDR3 DNA sequence: TGTGCCAGTAGTTCTCACAGGGACTCTAGCACAGATACGCAGTATTTT. This codes for CASSSHRDSSTDTQYF.

V is TRBV27 and J is TRBJ1-2; the D gene is possibly TRBD1 (6 bases). Trimming left V 4 bases short and J 9 bases short, with 9 bases between. Germline CDR1 and CDR2: MNHEY and SMNVEV (reference sequence). This CDR3 has 11 residues. Here the CDR3 reads CASSSGTSYTF. The CDR3 region has the DNA TGTGCCAGCAGTTCCGGGACAAGCTACACCTTC.

The chain combines TRBV5-4 with TRBJ1-4, with a tentative D call TRBD1 (5 bases). The CDR3 sequence is 16 residues long. The V and J ends lost 4 bases and 3 bases respectively, with 16 bases between them. The V gene's germline CDR1 is SGHNT and CDR2 YYREEE (reference sequence). The CDR3: CASSPGAIPANEKLFF. The CDR3 DNA reads TGTGCCAGCAGCCCTGGGGCCATACCGGCTAATGAAAAACTGTTTTTT.

This clone was detected only a few times. The V call is TRBV27, the J call TRBJ1-1; D is undetermined. The V gene lost 5 bases and the J gene lost 1 base, with 8 bases spanning the gap. The CDR3 length is 13 residues. The germline gives CDR1 MNHEY, CDR2 SMNVEV (reference sequence). The CDR3 protein is CASSIRSNTEAFF. CDR3 DNA sequence: TGTGCCAGCAGTATAAGATCGAACACTGAAGCTTTCTTT.

The chain carries TRBV27 and TRBJ1-1, with D maybe TRBD1 (5 bases). This CDR3 spans 14 amino acids. Deletions cut 6 bases from V and 1 base from J, with 12 bases between. The germline gives CDR1 MNHEY, CDR2 SMNVEV (reference sequence). CDR3 nucleotide sequence: TGTGCCAGCAGCCATGTCAGGGCGAACACTGAAGCTTTCTTT. This gives the protein CASSHVRANTEAFF.

V is TRBV10-3 and J is TRBJ1-1; weak D call: TRBD1 (6 bases). Trimming pared 5 bases from V and 1 base from J, leaving 14 bases between. The CDR3 has 15 residues. Per germline, CDR1 ENHRY and CDR2 SYGVKD. CDR3 nucleotide sequence: TGTGCCATCAGTCAGGGGCCCCAGGGGAACACTGAAGCTTTCTTT. Translating it yields CAISQGPQGNTEAFF.

The chain joins TRBV29-1 to TRBJ1-2; tentatively, D is TRBD1 (5 bases). The CDR3 length is 13 residues. CDR1 is SQVTM, CDR2 ANQGSEA, per germline. The CDR3: CAGTAEVGYGYTF. CDR3 coding DNA: TGCGCCGGGACCGCGGAAGTGGGCTATGGCTACACCTTC.

A word on this clone: Other DNA sequences from this sample encode an identical CDR3 as well. V and J are TRBV6-1 and TRBJ2-1, with TRBD1 matching 7 bases. The germline V gene encodes CDR1 MNHNS and CDR2 SASEGT. This CDR3 comprises 13 residues. V gave up 6 bases and J gave up 4 bases; unmatched junction bases: 3. In DNA form, the CDR3 reads TGTGCCAGCAGCCAGGGGGAATACAATGAGCAGTTCTTC. Protein product: CASSQGEYNEQFF.

This clone has a handful of counts. The gene calls are TRBV4-1 and TRBJ1-1; 8 positions agree with TRBD1. The junction had 5 bases not matched to a gene; V was cut back by 5 bases and J by 3 bases. This CDR3 has 14 amino acids. Germline CDR1 and CDR2: MGHRA and YSYEKL. The CDR3, as DNA: TGCGCCAGCAGCTCGGACAGGGAGGACACTGAAGCTTTCTTT. Residues: CASSSDREDTEAFF.

The J gene is TRBJ1-1, the V gene TRBV14; 7 nucleotides line up with TRBD1. The ends lost 4 bases at V and 10 bases at J; junction bases unmatched: 6. The CDR3 is made up of 12 amino acids. CDR1 and CDR2 from the germline V gene are SGHDN and FVKESK. CDR3 sequence (DNA): TGTGCCAGCAGCCCAGACAGGGTCCGAGCTTTCTTT. As protein: CASSPDRVRAFF.

Written as DNA, the CDR3 is TGTGCCAGCAGTTGGGGGACAAATCAGCCCCAGCATTTT. Protein sequence: CASSWGTNQPQHF. The V call is TRBV6-5, the J call TRBJ1-5; a possible D gene is TRBD1 (6 bases). Trimming removed 4 bases at V and 4 bases at J, with 8 bases between. Germline V gives CDR1 MNHEY, CDR2 SVGAGI. The CDR3 loop spans 13 amino acids.

This clone was seen only a few times. The rearrangement joins TRBV7-2 to TRBJ1-4; perhaps TRBD1 as D (5 bases). The CDR3 has 15 residues. Trimming removed 4 bases at V and 7 bases at J, with 16 bases between. Germline lookup yields CDR1 SGHTA and CDR2 FQGNSA. The CDR3 spells CASSSEGSWGEKLFF. CDR3 in DNA: TGTGCCAGCAGCTCAGAGGGGTCGTGGGGTGAAAAACTGTTTTTT. The variable domain in full, with the rest retrieved from reference TRBV7-2 and TRBJ1-4, is GAGVSQSPSNKVTEKGKDVELRCDPISGHTALYWYRQSLGQGLEFLIYFQGNSAPDKSGLPSDRFSAERTGGSVSTLTIQRTQQEDSAVYLCASSSEGSWGEKLFFGSGTQLSVL.

Here the CDR3 DNA reads TGTGCCAGCAGTTTCCGCAGGGGGCTTGAGACCCAGTACTTC. This sequence encodes CASSFRRGLETQYF. J is TRBJ2-5 and V is TRBV27, with TRBD1 matching 8 bases. The germline gives CDR1 MNHEY, CDR2 SMNVEV (reference sequence). Trimming cost V 3 bases and J 5 bases; bases outside gene matches: 5. The CDR3 has 14 amino acids.

CDR3 in DNA: TGTGCCAGCAGCCCCCGGGACAGGGGCTTTAATGAAAAACTGTTTTTT. It translates to CASSPRDRGFNEKLFF. The chain carries TRBV11-2 and TRBJ1-4, with 10 bases aligning to TRBD1. Trimming at V came to 5 bases and at J to 4 bases, leaving 7 bases not matched to a gene. There are 16 residues in the CDR3. From germline, CDR1 is SGHAT and CDR2 FQNNGV. The entire variable domain, with the rest obtained from reference TRBV11-2 and TRBJ1-4, is as follows: EAGVAQSPRYKIIEKRQSVAFWCNPISGHATLYWYQQILGQGPKLLIQFQNNGVVDDSQLPKDRFSAERLKGVDSTLKIQPAKLEDSAVYLCASSPRDRGFNEKLFFGSGTQLSVL.

A few counts support this clone. The chain employs TRBV12-2 and TRBJ1-3; the table gives TRBD1 as D, unverified against the DNA. TRBV12-2 is a recognized pseudogene. The CDR3 totals 19 residues. CDR3 bases: TGTGCAAGTCGCCTAAAGGGACAGGGGGCGAAAGGATCTGGAAACACCATATATTTT. Translated: CASRLKGQGAKGSGNTIYF.

The chain is built from TRBV15 and TRBJ2-4, with TRBD2 as a possible D gene (6 bases). The V end was cut by 1 base, the J end by 0 bases, with 7 bases between. CDR3 length: 15 residues. Germline-derived CDR1 and CDR2 are LNHNV and YYDKDF (reference sequence). The CDR3 region is CATSRVAAAKNIQYF. CDR3 sequence (DNA): TGTGCCACCAGCAGAGTAGCGGCAGCCAAAAACATTCAGTACTTC.

The gene calls are TRBV4-3 and TRBJ1-5; 7 bases fit TRBD1. CDR3 size: 15 residues. J was trimmed by 5 bases and V by 0 bases; bases with no gene match: 4. Germline V gives CDR1 LGHNA, CDR2 YSLEER. The CDR3 loop reads CASSQEDRSDQPQHF. CDR3 nucleotide sequence: TGCGCCAGCAGCCAAGAGGACAGGTCGGATCAGCCCCAGCATTTT.

This clone was detected only a few times. CDR3 sequence reads: CASSPAGANGNSPLHF. DNA of the CDR3: TGTGCCAGCAGCCCCGCCGGCGCTAATGGGAATTCACCCCTCCACTTT. V gene TRBV7-9 combines with J gene TRBJ1-6, with D hard to call. Germline V gene lookup returns CDR1 SEHNR and CDR2 FQNEAQ (reference sequence). V was cut by 5 bases and J by 7 bases, with 18 bases left in between. The CDR3 has 16 residues.

This clone was recorded only once. This chain connects TRBV5-1 to TRBJ2-1; TRBD2 matches 8 bases. The V and J ends lost 3 bases and 4 bases, in that order; junction bases with no gene match: 15. The CDR3 has 18 amino acids. Germline V gives CDR1 SGHRS, CDR2 YFSETQ. For the CDR3, the DNA is TGCGCCAGCAGCTCGTCGGGTTCCGGACTAGCCCCTTACAATGAGCAGTTCTTC. Protein sequence: CASSSSGSGLAPYNEQFF.

The J gene is TRBJ1-3, the V gene TRBV5-5; weak D call: TRBD1 (6 bases). This CDR3 contains 14 residues. The V end was cut by 0 bases, the J end by 7 bases, with 11 bases between. The germline V gene has CDR1 SGHKS and CDR2 YYEKEE (reference sequence). As DNA, the CDR3 is TGTGCCAGCAGCTTGGGCAGGGGAGGGAACACCATATATTTT. Amino acids: CASSLGRGGNTIYF. The full variable domain, rest sourced from reference TRBV5-5 and TRBJ1-3, is DAGVTQSPTHLIKTRGQQVTLRCSPISGHKSVSWYQQVLGQGPQFIFQYYEKEERGRGNFPDRFSARQFPNYSSELNVNALLLGDSALYLCASSLGRGGNTIYFGEGSWLTVV.

The rearrangement joins TRBV7-8 to TRBJ1-4; the D gene is possibly TRBD1 (6 bases). Germline values: CDR1 SGHVS, CDR2 FQNEAQ. This CDR3 is 14 amino acids long. The V and J ends lost 5 bases and 5 bases respectively, with 12 bases between them. The CDR3 loop reads CASSQQGSNEKLFF. Written as DNA, the CDR3 is TGTGCCAGCAGCCAACAGGGATCCAATGAAAAACTGTTTTTT.

The V and J genes are TRBV6-1 and TRBJ2-7, with TRBD1 matching over 8 bases. V shed 8 bases and J 3 bases; nucleotides not matched to a gene: 12. The CDR3 is 15 residues long. Germline CDR1 reads MNHNS; CDR2 reads SASEGT. The CDR3 DNA follows: TGTGCCAGCTTTCAGGGGGCCCCTAAACGCTACGAGCAGTACTTC. It translates to CASFQGAPKRYEQYF.

This sequence joins TRBV4-1 and TRBJ1-1, with 8 positions matching TRBD1. J gave up 1 base and V 4 bases, and 2 bases lay outside the gene matches. This CDR3 is 14 amino acids long. CDR1 MGHRA and CDR2 YSYEKL come from the germline V gene. The CDR3 DNA follows: TGCGCCAGCAGCCGGGGACAGGCGAACACTGAAGCTTTCTTT. It is translated as CASSRGQANTEAFF.

This chain joins TRBV7-2 and TRBJ2-7; D possibly corresponds to TRBD2 (6 bases). Germline-derived CDR1 and CDR2 are SGHTA and FQGNSA. Trimming left V 10 bases short and J 5 bases short, with 12 bases between. The CDR3 totals 11 residues. CDR3 sequence: CAISEGNEQYF. The CDR3 coding sequence is TGTGCCATCTCGGAGGGGAACGAGCAGTACTTC.

This chain joins TRBV6-1 and TRBJ2-7; no clear D gene. Trimming stripped 4 bases from V and 6 bases from J, with 13 bases between. CDR3 length: 13 residues. Germline loops: CDR1 MNHNS, CDR2 SASEGT. CDR3 sequence (DNA): TGTGCCAGCAGTGCGGATTACACCGCCGAGCAGTACTTC. It codes for CASSADYTAEQYF.

In DNA form, the CDR3 reads TGCGCCAGCAGCTTGGCCTCCGGGACAGTCCCCACGTACGAGCAGTACTTC. This translates into CASSLASGTVPTYEQYF. This chain uses TRBV5-1 with TRBJ2-7, with 7 bases lining up with TRBD1. Trimming at V came to 0 bases and at J to 4 bases, leaving 13 bases not matched to a gene. In germline, CDR1 is SGHRS, CDR2 YFSETQ. The CDR3 spans 17 residues. Full variable domain (rest looked up from reference TRBV5-1 and TRBJ2-7): KAGVTQTPRYLIKTRGQQVTLSCSPISGHRSVSWYQQTPGQGLQFLFEYFSETQRNKGNFPGRFSGRQFSNSRSEMNVSTLELGDSALYLCASSLASGTVPTYEQYFGPGTRLTVT.